A selection of T cell receptor beta chains follows, all from one sample in a study of cytomegalovirus exposure and HLA in healthy donors. The assay was immunoSEQ multiplex PCR, and TCRdb's table has in-frame clones only and misses some. Of 150,000 to 200,000 clones in the sample, about four fifths were seen once. Sequencing used PBMCs. The receptors were gathered from a middle-aged woman in good health and CMV-seronegative. The CDR3 runs from the conserved cysteine through the conserved F or W. The D gene is left open where the match is weak. Some rows mark clone size as missing; the rest say once, few, many or name a class of expanded clone.

size	D	V	J	DNA	CDR3
.	.	TRBV5-6	TRBJ2-1	TGTGCCAGCAGCTTGGGCGGGGGCCTGGAAGGTGAGCAGTTCTTC	CASSLGGGLEGEQFF
.	.	TRBV7-2	TRBJ2-2	TGTGCCAGCAGCTTAGCCACAGCATCGAACACCGGGGAGCTGTTTTTT	CASSLATASNTGELFF
.	TRBD2	TRBV11-1	TRBJ2-1	TGTGCCAGCAGCTTAAGCGGGAGGGTCAACAATGAGCAGTTCTTC	CASSLSGRVNNEQFF
.	.	TRBV14	TRBJ1-2	TGTGCCAGCAGCCAAGATCGAGGACTTTTAGGCTACACCTTC	CASSQDRGLLGYTF
.	.	TRBV5-1	TRBJ1-2	TGCGCCAGCAGCTTGGAGGCCAGGCCTCCCACCTATGGCTACACCTTC	CASSLEARPPTYGYTF
few	.	TRBV29-1	TRBJ1-2	TGCAGCGTTCTCAGCTATGGCTACACCTTC	CSVLSYGYTF
.	.	TRBV7-8	TRBJ1-1	TGTGCCAGCAGCTTCGGGACAAGGAACACTGAAGCTTTCTTT	CASSFGTRNTEAFF
.	.	TRBV4-3	TRBJ1-4	TGCGCCAGCAGTTCGGGAAACCCCGGTGAAAAACTGTTTTTT	CASSSGNPGEKLFF
.	TRBD2	TRBV9	TRBJ2-5	TGTGCCAGCAGCCAGAGACTAGCGGGGTTACAAGAGACCCAGTACTTC	CASSQRLAGLQETQYF
.	TRBD2	TRBV5-4	TRBJ2-7	TGTGCCAGCAGTCCTCGACTAGCGGGAGAATACGAGCAGTACTTC	CASSPRLAGEYEQYF
.	.	TRBV5-1	TRBJ2-7	TGCGCCAGCAGCTTGGAGCCGCCCCACTACGAGCAGTACTTC	CASSLEPPHYEQYF
.	TRBD1	TRBV19	TRBJ1-5	TGTGCCAGTAGCCGAGGACAGGGTAGAAATCAGCCCCAGCATTTT	CASSRGQGRNQPQHF
.	TRBD1	TRBV30	TRBJ1-1	TGTGCCTGGAGTGTACTGGGGACAGGGAACACTGAAGCTTTCTTT	CAWSVLGTGNTEAFF
.	.	TRBV7-2	TRBJ1-2	TGTGCCAGCAGCCCGGGCTACACCTTC	CASSPGYTF
.	TRBD1	TRBV6-1	TRBJ2-5	TGTGCCAGCAGTGAGCAGGGGGCGGGAGAGACCCAGTACTTC	CASSEQGAGETQYF
.	.	TRBV6-1	TRBJ1-1	TGTGCCAGCAGTGAATCGTTCAGGCACTCAAACACTGAAGCTTTCTTT	CASSESFRHSNTEAFF
.	.	TRBV7-6	TRBJ2-1	TGTGCCAGCAGCTTAGCGGACTTAAACTACAATGAGCAGTTCTTC	CASSLADLNYNEQFF
.	TRBD2	TRBV5-4	TRBJ2-1	TGTGCCAGCAGCTTGGAGACTAGCGGGATGGGCTCCTACAATGAGCAGTTCTTC	CASSLETSGMGSYNEQFF
.	TRBD1	TRBV7-3	TRBJ1-1	TGTGCCAGCAGCCCCGAGACAGGGGTGAACACTGAAGCTTTCTTT	CASSPETGVNTEAFF
.	.	TRBV7-2	TRBJ1-6	TGTGCCAGCAGCTTAGTCGCAGTCTCCTATAATTCACCCCTCCACTTT	CASSLVAVSYNSPLHF